What follows are 25 T cell receptor beta chains derived from one specimen sequenced in a study of tumor and adjacent non-tumor tissue in lung cancer. The library came from three nested PCR rounds adapted from ARM-PCR protocols. MiXCR was run by TCRdb on the multiplex PCR reads, yielding one entry per CDR3 protein. The table shows some 93,000 distinct CDR3 sequences, with 65% to 75% occurring only once. This sample's RNA came from whole unsorted tissue. The sequenced sample consisted of lung tumor tissue. Receptors originate from a man between 60 and 70 years old with non-small cell lung cancer.

The genes are TRBV12-3 or TRBV12-4 and TRBJ2-3, with TRBD2 identical over 9 bases. Trimming took 6 bases from V and 0 from J; bases not matched to a gene: 1. The CDR3 is 14 residues long. In nucleotides, the CDR3 is TGTGCCAGCAGGACTAGCGGTAGCACAGATACGCAGTATTTT. This codes for CASRTSGSTDTQYF.

The chain recombines TRBV5-1 with TRBJ1-4, with 9 bases matching TRBD1. The CDR3 length is 16 residues. J lost 2 bases, V lost 0 bases, and 2 bases had no gene match. The germline V gene encodes CDR1 SGHRS and CDR2 YFSETQ. CDR3 region: CASSLVQGATNEKLFF. The CDR3 bases are TGCGCCAGCAGCTTGGTACAGGGGGCGACTAATGAAAAACTGTTTTTT.

As regards this clonotype: An end of the junction differs from the germline gene, which may be a read error. Written as DNA, the CDR3 is TGTGCCAGCAGCACGGGGAGTAGCAATAGGAATGAGCAATTCTTC. Translating it yields CASSTGSSNRNEQFF. The chain uses TRBV11-2 and TRBJ2-1; possible D gene TRBD2, 5 bases. CDR3 length: 15 residues. The germline CDR1 and CDR2 sequences are SGHAT and FQNNGV. Combining the CDR3 with reference TRBV11-2 and TRBJ2-1 gives the whole variable domain EAGVAQSPRYKIIEKRQSVAFWCNPISGHATLYWYQQILGQGPKLLIQFQNNGVVDDSQLPKDRFSAERLKGVDSTLKIQPAKLEDSAVYLCASSTGSSNRNEQFFGPGTRLTVL.

This clonotype was observed many times. The gene calls are TRBV5-5 and TRBJ2-1; 9 bases are shared with TRBD1. This CDR3 is built from 16 residues. Germline V gene sequence: CDR1 SGHKS, CDR2 YYEKEE (reference sequence). V dropped 1 base and J dropped 5; count of bases not matched to a gene: 7. CDR3 protein: CASSLIPGTGNNEQFF. The CDR3 DNA sequence: TGTGCCAGCAGCTTGATTCCCGGGACAGGGAACAATGAGCAGTTCTTC.

The V gene is TRBV7-3, the J gene TRBJ2-6; 8 nucleotides agree with TRBD1. The CDR3 sequence is 16 residues long. Germline-derived CDR1 and CDR2 are SGHTA and FQGTGA. V lost 7 bases, J lost 2 bases, and 7 bases stayed unmatched. CDR3 in amino acids: CASNLKQGAGANVLTF. The CDR3 DNA reads as TGTGCCAGCAATTTAAAACAGGGGGCTGGGGCCAACGTCCTGACTTTC.

This clonotype has a count of ten or more. The chain is built from TRBV20-1 and TRBJ2-1; no clear D gene. Trimming removed 3 bases at V and 1 base at J, with 10 bases between. The CDR3 runs to 14 residues. Germline CDR1 reads DFQATT; CDR2 reads SNEGSKA (reference sequence). This CDR3 reads CSASRSWSYNEQFF. As DNA, the CDR3 is TGCAGTGCTAGTCGTAGTTGGTCCTACAATGAGCAGTTCTTC.

This clonotype has just one count. One end of the junction varies from germline; a read error may be responsible. The rearrangement uses TRBV11-3 and TRBJ2-2, with a possible D match to TRBD2 (6 bases). This CDR3 contains 14 residues. Germline CDR1 and CDR2: SGHNT and YENEEA. CDR3 amino acids: CTSSSVRGGGELFF. CDR3 sequence (DNA): TGTACTAGCAGCTCCGTCCGCGGTGGCGGGGAGCTATTTTTT.

The J gene is TRBJ1-6, the V gene TRBV4-1; D is unclear. The CDR3 consists of 14 residues. Germline CDR1 MGHRA, CDR2 YSYEKL. Between the trimmed V and J ends, which lost 1 base and 11 bases, there was a span of 12 bases. The CDR3 loop reads CASSQVSGRPPLHF. Here the CDR3 DNA reads TGCGCCAGCAGCCAAGTTTCAGGCAGGCCACCCCTCCACTTT.

The V gene is TRBV6-5, the J gene TRBJ1-6; no clear D. The CDR3 runs to 14 residues. CDR1 and CDR2 (germline): MNHEY, SVGAGI. CDR3 protein: CDSSYQEYNSPLHF. The CDR3 region has the DNA TGTGACAGTAGTTACCAGGAGTATAATTCACCCCTCCACTTT.

At least ten counts were recorded for this clonotype. This sequence joins TRBV6-5 and TRBJ2-1, with D possibly TRBD2 on 5 matching bases. V was pared by 4 bases and J by 7 bases, with 20 bases between. Germline V gives CDR1 MNHEY, CDR2 SVGAGI. This CDR3 is 16 amino acids long. CDR3 bases: TGTGCCAGCAGTTTCTCCCGGACGGTCTCGGGGAATGAGCAGTTCTTC. Translation: CASSFSRTVSGNEQFF.

The V and J genes are TRBV28 and TRBJ2-1; 7 positions match TRBD1. The CDR3 totals 15 residues. The germline CDR1 and CDR2 sequences are MDHEN and SYDVKM. The CDR3 sequence is CVSSYRGRSYNEQFF. The DNA for the CDR3 is TGTGTCAGTAGTTATAGGGGGCGGTCCTACAATGAGCAGTTCTTC.

About this clonotype: Germline and junction disagree at one end, which may indicate a read error. The V and J genes are TRBV11-2 and TRBJ1-2; no clear D gene. The germline CDR1 and CDR2 sequences are SGHAT and FQNNGV. This CDR3 has 14 residues. CDR3 sequence reads: CTSSFGRFNYVYTF. In nucleotides, the CDR3 is TGTACCAGCAGCTTCGGCAGGTTTAACTATGTCTACACCTTC.

Concerning this clonotype: One end of the junction is discordant with germline, which a read error may explain. V usage is TRBV29-1 and J usage is TRBJ2-1, with 7 bases identical to TRBD2. CDR3 length: 14 amino acids. The germline CDR1 and CDR2 sequences are SQVTM and ANQGSEA. CDR3 nucleotides: TGTAGCGTAAGAAGGCCTAGCGGTTACAATGAGCAGCTCTTC. Protein: CSVRRPSGYNEQLF.

The chain is built from TRBV11-2 and TRBJ2-7; unclear D gene. In germline, CDR1 is SGHAT, CDR2 FQNNGV. CDR3 length equals 13 residues. V was pared by 1 base and J by 6 bases, with 10 bases between. The CDR3 DNA follows: TGTGCCAGCAGCTTAGCAGTAGCTCTCGAGCAGTACTTC. It translates to CASSLAVALEQYF.

V and J are TRBV6-2 or TRBV6-3 and TRBJ2-1; D assignment may be TRBD1 or TRBD2 (5 bases each). CDR3 length equals 15 residues. Germline loops: CDR1 MNHEY, CDR2 SVGEGT. CDR3 DNA: TGTGCTATCAGTCCCCGGGACGGGAACTACAATGAGCAGTTCTTC. It encodes CAISPRDGNYNEQFF.

Comments on this clonotype: Germline is not matched at one junction end, which may reflect a read error. The rearrangement joins TRBV6-1 to TRBJ2-5, with D possibly being TRBD2 (5 bases). The germline V gene encodes CDR1 MNHNS and CDR2 SASEGT. The CDR3 totals 16 residues. The CDR3 spells CAISEPLIKGRGTQYF. CDR3 nucleotides: TGTGCCATCAGTGAACCGTTGATTAAAGGTCGGGGGACCCAGTACTTC.

Concerning this clonotype: Since no conserved phenylalanine or tryptophan closes the CDR3, a read error is the likely cause. The genes are TRBV6-2 or TRBV6-3 and TRBJ2-1, with unresolved D. CDR1 is MNHEY and CDR2 is SVGEGT in the germline V gene. This CDR3 has 13 amino acids. The CDR3 reads CANSPRGVNEQFL. CDR3 DNA: TGTGCCAACAGTCCCCGTGGCGTCAATGAGCAGTTCTTG.

Many counts were recorded for this clonotype. This chain uses TRBV30 with TRBJ2-3, with D perhaps TRBD1 (6 bases). The CDR3 has 13 amino acids. V was trimmed by 8 bases and J by 0 bases, leaving 12 bases between them. In germline, CDR1 is GTSNPN, CDR2 SVGIG (reference sequence). CDR3 coding DNA: TGTGCCGGGGGCATCGGTAGCACAGATACGCAGTATTTT. Its protein product is CAGGIGSTDTQYF.

This clonotype occurred a few times. Given a much more abundant clone one base away, this may be a read error. The V gene is TRBV29-1, the J gene TRBJ2-4; no clear D. The CDR3 length is 13 residues. Germline V gene data show CDR1 as SQVTM and CDR2 as ANQGSEA. The CDR3 loop is CSVEDPGKNVQYF. The CDR3 DNA follows: TGCAGCGTTGAAGACCCTGGAAAAAACGTTCAGTACTTC.

The chain carries TRBV6-6 and TRBJ1-5, with unresolved D. Looked up from germline, CDR1 is MNHNY and CDR2 is SVGAGI (reference sequence). V lost 6 bases and J 4 bases, leaving 13 bases between the germline ends. The CDR3 runs to 14 residues. The CDR3 loop is CASSYPVDNQPQHF. CDR3 nucleotides: TGTGCCAGCAGCTACCCGGTGGATAATCAGCCCCAGCATTTT.

As concerns this clonotype: Mismatch with germline at one junction end may stem from a read error. V and J are TRBV7-9 and TRBJ2-7, with D perhaps TRBD1 (6 bases). This CDR3 spans 18 amino acids. CDR1 SEHNR and CDR2 FQNEAQ come from the germline V gene (reference sequence). The CDR3: CASSQGGTDRLPLYEQYF. In DNA form, the CDR3 reads TGTGCTAGCAGCCAAGGCGGCACAGACAGGCTACCACTTTACGAGCAGTACTTC.

As regards this clonotype: Its ends do not fully match the called genes, so a read error is possible. V is TRBV4-3 and J is TRBJ2-1; D may be TRBD2 (5 bases). The CDR3 runs 16 residues. From germline, CDR1 is LGHNA and CDR2 YSLEER. CDR3 bases: TGCGCCAGCAGCCAAGGGGCGAGGGTTATCTACAATGGGCAGTTCTTC. The encoded protein is CASSQGARVIYNGQFF.

The V and J genes are TRBV11-1 and TRBJ2-1, with 7 bases fitting TRBD2. J lost 14 bases, V lost 5 bases, and 21 bases had no gene match. Germline assignment: CDR1 SGHAT and CDR2 FQDESV (reference sequence). This CDR3 region has 16 residues. The CDR3 nucleotides read TGTGCCAGCAGCCTTCGCTCGACTTGCGGGGGATATGTGGAGTTCTTC. Its protein product is CASSLRSTCGGYVEFF.

This clonotype was recorded only once. The junction does not match germline at one end; this may be a read error. The J gene is TRBJ2-1, the V gene TRBV6-5, with D possibly being TRBD1 or TRBD2 (5 bases each). This CDR3 is 16 amino acids long. Germline V gene sequence: CDR1 MNHEY, CDR2 SVGAGI. The CDR3 DNA reads as TGTGCCAGTAAGAAAATAGCAGGGAGTTTAGACAATGAGCAGTCCTTC. This codes for CASKKIAGSLDNEQSF.

Points on this clonotype: A junction boundary mismatches the germline segment, possibly from a read error. V usage is TRBV5-6 and J usage is TRBJ2-1, with 8 nucleotides matching TRBD1. Germline V lookup: CDR1 SGHDT, CDR2 YYEEEE. This CDR3 contains 15 residues. The CDR3 region is CASSPRTGSNKERFF. The CDR3 region has the DNA TGTGCCAGCAGTCCCCGGACAGGGAGTAACAAAGAGCGGTTCTTC.